The present TCR beta chain was sequenced within a study of early T cells in non-severe SARS-CoV-2 infection. General study points: The study's VDJdb matching favored anti-spike CD8 responses and missed private and CD4 specificities.

MiXCR, applied by TCRdb to the 5' RACE reads, yields one record per CDR3 protein. The sample has tens of thousands of distinct CDR3 sequences, roughly 10% seen once. Per germline, CDR1 SGDLS and CDR2 YYNGEE. The CDR3 has 16 residues. The V segment lost 1 base and the J segment 9 bases; nucleotides outside the gene matches: 9. This clonotype showed up many times. What it binds is not known. The specimen comprised whole blood, sampled at baseline. The rearrangement links TRBV9 to TRBJ2-2; TRBD1 matches 10 bases. The source of this sequence is an adult who was a healthcare worker with PCR-confirmed SARS-CoV-2 infection or an uninfected control (not recorded which). CDR3 residues: CASSVTGTGVSRELFF. In DNA, the CDR3 is TGTGCCAGCAGCGTAACCGGGACAGGGGTGAGCCGGGAGCTGTTTTTT.